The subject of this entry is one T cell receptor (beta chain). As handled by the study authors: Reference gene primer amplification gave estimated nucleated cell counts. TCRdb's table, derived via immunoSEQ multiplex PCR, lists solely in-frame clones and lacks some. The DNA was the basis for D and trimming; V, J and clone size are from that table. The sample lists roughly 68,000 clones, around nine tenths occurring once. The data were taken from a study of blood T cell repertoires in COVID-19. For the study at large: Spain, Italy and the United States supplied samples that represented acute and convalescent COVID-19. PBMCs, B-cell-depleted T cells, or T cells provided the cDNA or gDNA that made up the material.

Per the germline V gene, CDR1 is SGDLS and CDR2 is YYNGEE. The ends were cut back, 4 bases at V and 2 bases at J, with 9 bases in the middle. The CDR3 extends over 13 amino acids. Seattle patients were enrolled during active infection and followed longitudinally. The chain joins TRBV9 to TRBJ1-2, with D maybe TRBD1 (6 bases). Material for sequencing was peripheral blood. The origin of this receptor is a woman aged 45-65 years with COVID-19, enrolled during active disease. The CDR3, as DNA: TGTGCCAGCAGCTGGACAGAAAACTATGGCTACACCTTC. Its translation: CASSWTENYGYTF.